This entry concerns a single T cell receptor (beta chain). Its antigen is unidentified. This sample was taken from a study of post-analysis software for immune sequencing data. Study results and limitations: Samples made in the same batch grouped tightly together by F measure. With TRBV5-6, TRBV5-1 and TRBV20-1 included, a handful of TRBV segments were more frequent in patients than in controls.

Trimming took off 2 bases at V and 1 base at J, with 7 bases between the two ends. CDR3 size: 14 residues. Per germline, CDR1 KGHSH and CDR2 LQKENI. Unique-molecular-identifier-tagged TCR beta cDNA libraries were used. About 500,000 cDNA molecules came from around 1 to 9.1 million T cells. TCRdb re-analysed the PCR reads in MiXCR, keeping a single row per CDR3 protein. The repertoire includes 450,000 to 700,000 distinct CDR3 sequences, around 44% of them detected once, and around 1.7% sits in the top ten. The sequenced sample consisted of blood. The chain employs TRBV18 and TRBJ2-3; perhaps TRBD1 as D (5 bases). This receptor was obtained from a girl aged 10 to 17 with multiple sclerosis. CDR3 sequence: CASSPGAGTDTQYF. The CDR3 region has the DNA TGTGCCAGCTCACCAGGGGCCGGCACAGATACGCAGTATTTT.